This T cell receptor (beta chain) was captured by sequencing in a study of lymphopenia after photon versus proton radiotherapy. Study-level points and caveats: Oligoclonal CD8+ Temra expansion after nadir drove photon patients' diversity drop.

CDR3 size: 17 residues. In germline, CDR1 is SGHAT, CDR2 FQNNGV. Trimming removed 5 bases from V and 2 bases from J; junction bases left unmatched: 11. TCRdb's copy holds only in-frame clones and misses some; the assay was immunoSEQ multiplex PCR. The sample lists around 25,000 clones; 84% were seen once. Regarding this clone: Its specificity is unknown.

The clonotype originates from a man between 35 and 55 years old with gastric cancer. The chain links TRBV11-2 to TRBJ2-3; TRBD2 matches at 9 bases. Material: peripheral blood, obtained from a patient treated with photon-based radiotherapy. The CDR3 spells CASSPLGVAGVTDTQYF. CDR3 in DNA: TGTGCCAGCAGCCCCCTCGGGGTAGCGGGGGTCACAGATACGCAGTATTTT.